Listed here are 32 T cell receptor beta chains from one sample, sequenced in a study of blood T cells in healthy people across ages. Primed by a sample-barcoded 5' primer and a J-beta primer mix, a second PCR proceeded for about 6 to 12 cycles. TCRdb fed the 5' RACE reads into MiXCR, producing one record per CDR3 protein. The sample yields 1.5 million to 2 million distinct CDR3 sequences, 49% seen once. The sequencing input was blood. The receptor source for this set is a woman between 35 and 50 years old in good health.

Ten or more counts support this clonotype. V and J are TRBV10-3 and TRBJ2-5; D unresolved. This CDR3 has 14 residues. The germline V gene encodes CDR1 ENHRY and CDR2 SYGVKD. V gave up 4 bases and J gave up 5 bases, with 14 bases separating them. CDR3 DNA sequence: TGTGCCATCAGTGCGGTAGAAGGGCTGGAGACCCAGTACTTC. This codes for CAISAVEGLETQYF.

The sample holds a few counts of this clonotype. The rearrangement joins TRBV20-1 to TRBJ1-6; D is unresolved. Germline V CDR1 and CDR2: DFQATT, SNEGSKA (reference sequence). The CDR3 extends over 18 amino acids. With 3 bases removed from V and 4 bases from J, the gap between germline ends came to 22 bases. The CDR3 here is CSASPRSPADPYNSPLHF. The CDR3 DNA reads TGCAGTGCTAGTCCCAGGTCCCCCGCGGATCCTTATAATTCACCCCTCCACTTT.

This chain connects TRBV6-2 or TRBV6-3 to TRBJ2-1, with 8 bases identical to TRBD1. The V gene's germline CDR1 is MNHEY and CDR2 SVGEGT. With V trimmed by 5 bases and J by 0 bases, 12 bases remained unmatched. CDR3 length: 18 residues. CDR3 residues: CASSHRQGQVNSYNEQFF. CDR3 nucleotides: TGTGCCAGCAGTCACCGACAGGGACAGGTAAACTCCTACAATGAGCAGTTCTTC.

This chain joins TRBV7-9 and TRBJ2-7; maybe TRBD1 (6 bases). The CDR3 spans 14 residues. Germline-derived CDR1 and CDR2 are SEHNR and FQNEAQ (reference sequence). Trimming pared 6 bases from V and 6 bases from J, leaving 18 bases between. The CDR3 bases are TGTGCCAGCAGTCACAATAGGCTAGGGGGCGAGCAGTACTTC. Protein sequence: CASSHNRLGGEQYF. Supplemented by reference TRBV7-9 and TRBJ2-7, the full variable domain reads DTGVSQNPRHKITKRGQNVTFRCDPISEHNRLYWYRQTLGQGPEFLTYFQNEAQLEKSRLLSDRFSAERPKGSFSTLEIQRTEQGDSAMYLCASSHNRLGGEQYFGPGTRLTVT.

In its sample, this clonotype was seen a few times. CDR3 loop: CASSPWAVEDSGYTF. CDR3 nucleotides: TGTGCCAGCAGTCCCTGGGCGGTGGAAGACAGTGGCTACACCTTC. The rearrangement joins TRBV12-3 or TRBV12-4 to TRBJ1-2; D may be TRBD1 (5 bases). CDR3 length: 15 residues. Trimming shortened V by 5 bases and J by 7 bases, and 20 bases separated the two germline ends.

The rearrangement joins TRBV7-6 to TRBJ2-3; D gene ambiguous. The CDR3 extends over 14 amino acids. V gave up 3 bases and J gave up 4 bases, with 11 bases separating them. CDR1 and CDR2 (germline): SGHVS, FNYEAQ. CDR3 sequence reads: CASSFGSPPDTQYF. The CDR3 nucleotides read TGTGCCAGCAGCTTCGGGTCCCCCCCAGATACGCAGTATTTT.

This clonotype came up a few times. The chain carries TRBV12-3 or TRBV12-4 and TRBJ2-7; 9 positions agree with TRBD1. V gave up 6 bases and J gave up 3 bases; unmatched junction bases: 9. The CDR3 runs to 15 residues. CDR3: CASSPRDRANYEQYF. The CDR3 DNA follows: TGTGCCAGCAGCCCCCGGGACAGGGCTAACTACGAGCAGTACTTC.

Comments on this clonotype: A read error may produce the germline difference seen at one junction end. In DNA, the CDR3 is TGTGCCAGCAGCCCGGCAGGGGCTGAGACCCGGTACTTC. Its translation is CASSPAGAETRYF. The V call is TRBV7-2, the J call TRBJ2-5; the D gene is possibly TRBD1 (6 bases). The CDR3 consists of 13 residues. Germline CDR1 reads SGHTA; CDR2 reads FQGNSA. Variable domain in full (rest from reference TRBV7-2 and TRBJ2-5): GAGVSQSPSNKVTEKGKDVELRCDPISGHTALYWYRQSLGQGLEFLIYFQGNSAPDKSGLPSDRFSAERTGGSVSTLTIQRTQQEDSAVYLCASSPAGAETRYFGPGTRLLVL.

The chain recombines TRBV20-1 with TRBJ1-5; D might be TRBD1 (6 bases). V was pared by 3 bases and J by 3 bases, with 12 bases between. Per germline, CDR1 DFQATT and CDR2 SNEGSKA (reference sequence). The CDR3 covers 14 residues. The CDR3 nucleotides read TGCAGTGCTAGTGTAGGACAGCTCAATCAGCCCCAGCATTTT. It translates to CSASVGQLNQPQHF.

V usage is TRBV7-2 and J usage is TRBJ1-1; no definite D call. Trimming left V 5 bases short and J 0 bases short, with 10 bases between. Germline V lookup: CDR1 SGHTA, CDR2 FQGNSA. The CDR3 is 14 amino acids. For the CDR3, the DNA is TGTGCCAGCAGCCGCATTGGAGTGAACACTGAAGCTTTCTTT. Residues: CASSRIGVNTEAFF.

Only a few counts were recorded for this clonotype. The rearrangement links TRBV6-6 to TRBJ1-2; perhaps TRBD1 as D (5 bases). V was trimmed by 6 bases and J by 4 bases, leaving 15 bases between them. Germline V gives CDR1 MNHNY, CDR2 SVGAGI (reference sequence). The CDR3 has 14 amino acids. CDR3 amino acids: CASRGPGLAYGYTF. The CDR3 DNA reads TGTGCCAGCAGGGGACCAGGCTTAGCCTATGGCTACACCTTC.

The V and J genes are TRBV20-1 and TRBJ2-2, with TRBD2 identical over 8 bases. The CDR3 has 14 residues. The V segment lost 4 bases and the J segment 7 bases; nucleotides outside the gene matches: 8. Germline CDR1 reads DFQATT; CDR2 reads SNEGSKA (reference sequence). The CDR3 here is CSATWTGRVGELFF. In nucleotides, the CDR3 is TGCAGTGCTACTTGGACCGGGAGGGTCGGGGAGCTGTTTTTT.

The J gene is TRBJ2-4, the V gene TRBV5-6; the match to TRBD1 covers 8 bases. The length of the CDR3 is 16 residues. Unmatched junction bases numbered 7, after V lost 2 bases and J lost 3 bases. The V gene's germline CDR1 is SGHDT and CDR2 YYEEEE. CDR3 region: CASSLGQGLVKNIQYF. In nucleotides, the CDR3 is TGTGCCAGCAGCTTAGGACAGGGTCTAGTCAAAAACATTCAGTACTTC.

The V gene is TRBV7-2, the J gene TRBJ2-5; maybe TRBD1 (6 bases). CDR3 size: 13 residues. Germline CDR1 and CDR2: SGHTA and FQGNSA. The V end was cut by 8 bases, the J end by 5 bases, with 15 bases between. DNA of the CDR3: TGTGCCAGCCTACCCTCGAGGGGGGAGACCCAGTACTTC. It codes for CASLPSRGETQYF.

The chain has TRBV9 and TRBJ2-1; D unclear. The CDR3 contains 15 residues. The germline CDR1 and CDR2 sequences are SGDLS and YYNGEE. The V and J ends lost 0 bases and 6 bases respectively, with 13 bases between them. The CDR3 bases are TGTGCCAGCAGCGTAGCTTTGACCACGCTCAATGAGCAGTTCTTC. This gives the protein CASSVALTTLNEQFF. Drawing the rest from reference TRBV9 and TRBJ2-1, the complete variable domain is DSGVTQTPKHLITATGQRVTLRCSPRSGDLSVYWYQQSLDQGLQFLIQYYNGEERAKGNILERFSAQQFPDLHSELNLSSLELGDSALYFCASSVALTTLNEQFFGPGTRLTVL.

This clonotype was recorded many times. The chain links TRBV15 to TRBJ2-1, with D unclear. Trimming took 2 bases from V and 0 from J, leaving 11 bases between them. Germline-derived CDR1 and CDR2 are LNHNV and YYDKDF (reference sequence). This CDR3 is built from 16 residues. CDR3 sequence: CATSRRQTSSYNEQFF. CDR3 coding DNA: TGTGCCACCAGCAGAAGGCAGACGAGCTCCTACAATGAGCAGTTCTTC.

The chain combines TRBV4-2 with TRBJ2-3, with 10 positions matching TRBD2. The trim removed 0 bases at V and 10 bases at J, leaving 10 bases unmatched. This CDR3 has 16 amino acids. Germline lookup yields CDR1 LGHNA and CDR2 YNFKEQ. The CDR3 bases are TGTGCCAGCAGCCAAGATCCGGGACTAGCGTCGGATGCGCAGTATTTT. Translating gives CASSQDPGLASDAQYF.

The CDR3 bases are TGTGCCAGCGAGGGAGACTATCACAATGAGCAGTTCTTC. It encodes CASEGDYHNEQFF. The chain employs TRBV28 and TRBJ2-1; D might be TRBD2 (5 bases). Germline V gene data show CDR1 as MDHEN and CDR2 as SYDVKM. The germline V and J ends were trimmed by 8 bases and 5 bases, with 13 bases remaining between them. This CDR3 is 13 amino acids long.

The rearrangement uses TRBV12-3 or TRBV12-4 and TRBJ1-2, with D perhaps TRBD1 (5 bases). This CDR3 is 16 amino acids long. Trimming took 7 bases from V and 0 from J, leaving 18 bases between them. The CDR3 bases are TGTGCCAGCACATCGTGGGGGGTTACCTCTAACTATGGCTACACCTTC. Protein: CASTSWGVTSNYGYTF.

The chain joins TRBV5-1 to TRBJ2-2; a possible D gene is TRBD2 (6 bases). CDR1 is SGHRS and CDR2 is YFSETQ in the germline V gene. The CDR3 runs 14 residues. Trimming removed 9 bases from V and 3 bases from J, with 15 bases in between. The CDR3 reads CANHDPGDTGELFF. In DNA form, the CDR3 reads TGCGCCAACCACGACCCGGGGGACACCGGGGAGCTGTTTTTT.

The chain joins TRBV6-1 to TRBJ2-1; 9 nucleotides line up with TRBD1. V shed 3 bases and J 6 bases; nucleotides not matched to a gene: 9. CDR1 and CDR2 from the germline V gene are MNHNS and SASEGT. The CDR3 is 16 amino acids. In nucleotides, the CDR3 is TGTGCCAGCAGTGAGGGTCTTGGACAGGGGTTCAATGAGCAGTTCTTC. This translates into CASSEGLGQGFNEQFF.

This chain joins TRBV4-3 and TRBJ1-5; D unresolved. The CDR3 is made up of 13 amino acids. Germline-derived CDR1 and CDR2 are LGHNA and YSLEER. Trimming shortened V by 0 bases and J by 6 bases, and 6 bases separated the two germline ends. The CDR3 DNA sequence: TGCGCCAGCAGCCAAGATTCGGGTCAGCCCCAGCATTTT. Translation gives CASSQDSGQPQHF.

The chain has TRBV12-3 or TRBV12-4 and TRBJ2-7, with a possible D match to TRBD1 (5 bases). The CDR3 is 16 amino acids. V was clipped by 2 bases and J by 7 bases, with 21 bases between them. This chain's CDR3 is CASSLMTARSYDEQYF. The CDR3 DNA reads TGTGCCAGCAGTTTAATGACAGCACGCTCCTACGATGAGCAGTACTTC.

The rearrangement joins TRBV5-1 to TRBJ2-1; TRBD2 matches at 10 bases. J gave up 3 bases and V 1 base, and 4 bases lay outside the gene matches. The germline gives CDR1 SGHRS, CDR2 YFSETQ. The CDR3 loop spans 16 amino acids. This chain's CDR3 is CASSLTSGAVYNEQFF. The CDR3 nucleotides read TGCGCCAGCAGCTTGACTAGCGGGGCTGTCTACAATGAGCAGTTCTTC.

The chain uses TRBV7-2 and TRBJ2-5; tentative D call: TRBD1 (6 bases). The CDR3 consists of 16 residues. The V gene's germline CDR1 is SGHTA and CDR2 FQGNSA. V was trimmed by 3 bases and J by 4 bases, leaving 18 bases between them. The CDR3 DNA is TGTGCCAGCAGCTTGGGGACACTGGGGATTCGAGAGACCCAGTACTTC. Protein product: CASSLGTLGIRETQYF.

This clonotype was detected a few times. V usage is TRBV20-1 and J usage is TRBJ2-4, with 9 bases fitting TRBD2. Looked up from germline, CDR1 is DFQATT and CDR2 is SNEGSKA (reference sequence). This CDR3 comprises 20 residues. The ends lost 0 bases at V and 8 bases at J; junction bases unmatched: 23. CDR3 DNA: TGCAGTGCTAGAGATCCCCCCTTTGCGAGGCGGGGGGGTAGCGGGGACATTCAGTACTTC. This translates into CSARDPPFARRGGSGDIQYF.

The rearrangement links TRBV24-1 to TRBJ2-3, with 7 bases aligning to TRBD1. Germline trimming cut 4 bases from V and 8 bases from J; bases unmatched to any gene: 8. Germline V gives CDR1 KGHDR, CDR2 SFDVKD. The CDR3 is 14 residues long. The DNA for the CDR3 is TGTGCCACCAGTGACCCCGACAGGGCACCTACGCAGTATTTT. Its protein is CATSDPDRAPTQYF.

J is TRBJ1-4 and V is TRBV25-1; D not resolved. There are 14 residues in the CDR3. The V gene lost 1 base and the J gene lost 7 bases, with 10 bases spanning the gap. Looked up from germline, CDR1 is MGHDK and CDR2 is SYGVNS. This CDR3 reads CASSESWSGEKLFF. The CDR3 nucleotides are TGTGCCAGCAGTGAATCATGGAGCGGTGAAAAACTGTTTTTT.

This rearrangement joins TRBV24-1 to TRBJ2-6; D is perhaps TRBD2 (6 bases). V was clipped by 3 bases and J by 1 base, with 9 bases between them. CDR1 is KGHDR, CDR2 SFDVKD, per germline. This CDR3 has 16 residues. In nucleotides, the CDR3 is TGTGCCACCAGTGATCCAAGCGGGTCTGGGGCCAACGTCCTGACTTTC. Amino acids: CATSDPSGSGANVLTF.

This clonotype was seen only a few times. V and J are TRBV4-3 and TRBJ1-2, with D perhaps matching TRBD1 (5 bases). Per the germline V gene, CDR1 is LGHNA and CDR2 is YSLEER. V shed 3 bases and J shed 0 bases, with 11 bases lying between them. The CDR3 contains 15 residues. The CDR3 spells CASSQVGGANYGYTF. In DNA form, the CDR3 reads TGCGCCAGCAGCCAGGTGGGAGGGGCTAACTATGGCTACACCTTC.

This clonotype was observed a handful of times. V is TRBV20-1 and J is TRBJ2-7; tentative D call: TRBD1 (6 bases). With 1 base removed from V and 4 bases from J, the gap between germline ends came to 14 bases. The CDR3 is 14 amino acids. Germline V lookup: CDR1 DFQATT, CDR2 SNEGSKA (reference sequence). CDR3 coding DNA: TGCAGTGCTAGAGCCGGCAGGGGTCGATACGAGCAGTACTTC. Amino acids: CSARAGRGRYEQYF.

CDR3 loop: CASSVEGSRNEKLFF. The CDR3, as DNA: TGTGCCAGCAGCGTAGAGGGAAGTCGGAATGAAAAACTGTTTTTT. The V call is TRBV9, the J call TRBJ1-4; D uncertain. Germline V gene sequence: CDR1 SGDLS, CDR2 YYNGEE. Trimming cost V 0 bases and J 5 bases, with 11 bases left between them. CDR3 length: 15 residues.